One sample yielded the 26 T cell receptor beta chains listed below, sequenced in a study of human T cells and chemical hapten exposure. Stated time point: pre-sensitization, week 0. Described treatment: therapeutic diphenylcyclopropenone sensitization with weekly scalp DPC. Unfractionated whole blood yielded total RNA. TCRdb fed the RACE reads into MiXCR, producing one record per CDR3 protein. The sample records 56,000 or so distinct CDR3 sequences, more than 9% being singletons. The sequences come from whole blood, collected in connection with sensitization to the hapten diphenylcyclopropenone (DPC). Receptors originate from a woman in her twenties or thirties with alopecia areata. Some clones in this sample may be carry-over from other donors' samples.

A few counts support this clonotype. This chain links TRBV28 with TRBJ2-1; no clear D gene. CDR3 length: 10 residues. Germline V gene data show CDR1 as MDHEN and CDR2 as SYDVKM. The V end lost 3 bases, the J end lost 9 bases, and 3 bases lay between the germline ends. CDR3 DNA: TGTGCCAGCAGTTTCAGTGAGCAGTTCTTC. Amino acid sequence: CASSFSEQFF. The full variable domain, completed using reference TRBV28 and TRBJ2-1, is DVKVTQSSRYLVKRTGEKVFLECVQDMDHENMFWYRQDPGLGLRLIYFSYDVKMKEKGDIPEGYSVSREKKERFSLILESASTNQTSMYLCASSFSEQFFGPGTRLTVL.

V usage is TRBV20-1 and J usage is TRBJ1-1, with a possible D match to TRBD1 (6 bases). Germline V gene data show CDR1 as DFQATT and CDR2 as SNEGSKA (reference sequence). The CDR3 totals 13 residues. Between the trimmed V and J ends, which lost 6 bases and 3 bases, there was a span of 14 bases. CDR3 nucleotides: TGCAGTGCGATGGCCCAGGGGTACACTGAAGCTTTCTTT. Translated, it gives CSAMAQGYTEAFF.

CDR3 in amino acids: CASTSGTGGYNEQFF. CDR3 DNA: TGTGCCAGCACCTCTGGGACAGGGGGATACAATGAGCAGTTCTTC. V is TRBV2 and J is TRBJ2-1; TRBD1 matches at 11 bases. CDR1 is SNHLY and CDR2 is FYNNEI in the germline V gene. V shed 7 bases, J shed 4 bases, and the junction held 6 bases outside the gene matches. This CDR3 region has 15 residues.

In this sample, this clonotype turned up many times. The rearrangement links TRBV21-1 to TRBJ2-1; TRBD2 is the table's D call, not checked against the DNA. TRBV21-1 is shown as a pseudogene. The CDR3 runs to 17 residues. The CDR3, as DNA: TGTGCCAGCAGCAAGGAACTAGCGGGAGGATCCTACAATGAGCAGTTCTTC. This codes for CASSKELAGGSYNEQFF.

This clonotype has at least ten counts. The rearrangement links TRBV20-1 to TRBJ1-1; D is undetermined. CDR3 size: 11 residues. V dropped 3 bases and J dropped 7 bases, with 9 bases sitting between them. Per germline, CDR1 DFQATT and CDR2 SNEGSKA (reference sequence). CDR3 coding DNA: TGCAGTGCTAGGGGTCTCGGTGAAGCTTTCTTT. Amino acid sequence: CSARGLGEAFF.

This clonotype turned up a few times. CDR3 in amino acids: CASSPLGTGGSYEQYF. The CDR3 DNA is TGTGCCAGCTCACCGTTGGGGACAGGGGGATCCTACGAGCAGTACTTC. The chain recombines TRBV18 with TRBJ2-7; 11 positions match TRBD1. Losses at the gene ends were 3 bases for V and 1 base for J; bases not matched to a gene: 5. The CDR3 length is 16 residues. CDR1 KGHSH and CDR2 LQKENI come from the germline V gene.

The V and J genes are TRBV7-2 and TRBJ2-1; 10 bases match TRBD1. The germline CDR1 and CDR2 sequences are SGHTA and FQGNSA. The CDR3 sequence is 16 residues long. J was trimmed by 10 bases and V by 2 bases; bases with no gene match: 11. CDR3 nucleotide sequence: TGTGCCAGCAGCTTATCTAGGACAGGGGGTGTCTCCGAGCAGTTCTTC. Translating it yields CASSLSRTGGVSEQFF.

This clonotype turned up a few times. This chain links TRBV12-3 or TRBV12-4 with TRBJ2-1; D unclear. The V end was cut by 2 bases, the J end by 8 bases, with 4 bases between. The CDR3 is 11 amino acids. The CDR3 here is CASSLRHEQFF. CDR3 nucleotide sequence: TGTGCCAGCAGTTTAAGGCATGAGCAGTTCTTC.

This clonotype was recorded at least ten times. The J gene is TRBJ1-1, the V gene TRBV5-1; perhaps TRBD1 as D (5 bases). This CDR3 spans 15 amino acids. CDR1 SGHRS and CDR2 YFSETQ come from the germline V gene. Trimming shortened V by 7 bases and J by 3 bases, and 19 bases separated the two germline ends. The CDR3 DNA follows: TGCGCCAGCGGATCCCAGGGAGGAGCGGACACTGAAGCTTTCTTT. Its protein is CASGSQGGADTEAFF.

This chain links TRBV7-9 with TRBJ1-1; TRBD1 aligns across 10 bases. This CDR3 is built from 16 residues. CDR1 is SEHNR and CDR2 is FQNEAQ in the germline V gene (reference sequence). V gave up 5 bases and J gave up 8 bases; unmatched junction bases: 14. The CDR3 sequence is CASSPRADRGEGEAFF. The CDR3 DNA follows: TGTGCCAGCAGCCCCCGAGCGGACAGGGGGGAAGGGGAAGCTTTCTTT.

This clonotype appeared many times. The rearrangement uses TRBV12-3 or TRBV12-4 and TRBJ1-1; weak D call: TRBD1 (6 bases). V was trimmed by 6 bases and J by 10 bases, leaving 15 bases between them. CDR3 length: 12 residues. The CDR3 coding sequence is TGTGCCAGCAGCCCTTGGGTGGGGGCAGCTTTCTTT. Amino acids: CASSPWVGAAFF.

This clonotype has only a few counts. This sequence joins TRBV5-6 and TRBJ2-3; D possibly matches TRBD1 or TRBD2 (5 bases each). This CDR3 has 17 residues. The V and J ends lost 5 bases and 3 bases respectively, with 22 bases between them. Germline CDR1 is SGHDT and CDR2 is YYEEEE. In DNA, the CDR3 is TGTGCCAGCAGTCGTTCGGGTTCGGGGCGGGCTACAGATACGCAGTATTTT. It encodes CASSRSGSGRATDTQYF.

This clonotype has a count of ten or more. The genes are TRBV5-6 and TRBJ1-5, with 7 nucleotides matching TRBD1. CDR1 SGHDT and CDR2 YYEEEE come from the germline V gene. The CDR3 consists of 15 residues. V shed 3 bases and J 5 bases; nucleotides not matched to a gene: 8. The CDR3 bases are TGTGCCAGCAGCTCCAATGGACAGGCCTATCAGCCCCAGCATTTT. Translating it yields CASSSNGQAYQPQHF.

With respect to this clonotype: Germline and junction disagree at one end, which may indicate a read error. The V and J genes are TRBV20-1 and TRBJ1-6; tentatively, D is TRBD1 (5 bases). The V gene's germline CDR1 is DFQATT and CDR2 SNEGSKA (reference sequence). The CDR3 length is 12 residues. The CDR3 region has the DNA TGCAGTACTAGGGGTTGCGGTTCACCCCTCCACTTT. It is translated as CSTRGCGSPLHF.

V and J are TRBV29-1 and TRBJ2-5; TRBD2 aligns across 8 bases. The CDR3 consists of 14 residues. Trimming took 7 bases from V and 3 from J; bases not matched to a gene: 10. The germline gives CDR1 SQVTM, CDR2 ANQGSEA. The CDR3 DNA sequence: TGCAGCGCACGGAACGGGGGGGCGAAAGAGACCCAGTACTTC. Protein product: CSARNGGAKETQYF.

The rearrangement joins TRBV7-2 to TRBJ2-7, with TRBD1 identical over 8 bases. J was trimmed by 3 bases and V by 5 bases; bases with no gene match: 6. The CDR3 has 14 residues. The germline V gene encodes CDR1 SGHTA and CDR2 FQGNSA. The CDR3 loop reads CASSPGQANYEQYF. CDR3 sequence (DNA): TGTGCCAGCAGCCCGGGACAGGCAAACTACGAGCAGTACTTC.

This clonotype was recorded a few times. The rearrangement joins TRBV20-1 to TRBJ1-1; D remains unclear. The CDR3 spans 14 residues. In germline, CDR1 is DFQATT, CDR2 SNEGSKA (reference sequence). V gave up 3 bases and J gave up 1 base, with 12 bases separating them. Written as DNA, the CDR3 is TGCAGTGCTAGGCCTGGGCACCGGAACACTGAAGCTTTCTTT. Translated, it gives CSARPGHRNTEAFF.

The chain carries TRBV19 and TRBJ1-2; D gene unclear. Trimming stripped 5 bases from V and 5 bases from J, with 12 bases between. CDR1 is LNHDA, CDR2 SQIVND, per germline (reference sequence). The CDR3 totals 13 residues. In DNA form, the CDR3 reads TGTGCCAGTAGTCCCACCTCCGGGTATGGCTACACCTTC. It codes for CASSPTSGYGYTF.

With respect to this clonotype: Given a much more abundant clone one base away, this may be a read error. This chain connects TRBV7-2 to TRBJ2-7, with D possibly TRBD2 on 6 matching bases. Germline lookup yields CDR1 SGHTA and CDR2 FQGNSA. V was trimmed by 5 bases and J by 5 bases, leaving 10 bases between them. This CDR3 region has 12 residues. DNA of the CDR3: TGTGCCAGCAGCCGGTGCGGGGACGAGCAGTACTTC. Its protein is CASSRCGDEQYF.

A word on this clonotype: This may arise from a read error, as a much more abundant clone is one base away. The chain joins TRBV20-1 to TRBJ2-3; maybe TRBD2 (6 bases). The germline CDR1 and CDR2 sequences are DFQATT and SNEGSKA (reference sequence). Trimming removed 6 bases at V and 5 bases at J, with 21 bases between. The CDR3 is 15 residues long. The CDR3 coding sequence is TGCAGTGCCACTAAGGAGGTAGCGGTTAGAGATACGCAGTATTTT. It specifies CSATKEVAVRDTQYF.

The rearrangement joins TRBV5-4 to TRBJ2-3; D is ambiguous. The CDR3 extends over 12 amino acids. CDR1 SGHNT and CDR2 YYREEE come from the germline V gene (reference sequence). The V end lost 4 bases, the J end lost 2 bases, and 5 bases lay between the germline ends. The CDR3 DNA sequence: TGTGCCAGCAGCCGAGACACAGATACGCAGTATTTT. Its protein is CASSRDTDTQYF.

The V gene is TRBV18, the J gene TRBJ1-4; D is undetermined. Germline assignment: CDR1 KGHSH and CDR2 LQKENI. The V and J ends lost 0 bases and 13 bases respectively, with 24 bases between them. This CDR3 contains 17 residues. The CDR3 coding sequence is TGTGCCAGCTCACCACCGTTCGGGCAGCCAGGATTGGGAGGACTGTTTTTT. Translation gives CASSPPFGQPGLGGLFF.

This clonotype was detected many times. This chain's CDR3 is CASERGSTDTQYF. The CDR3 DNA reads as TGTGCCAGCGAGAGGGGGAGCACAGATACGCAGTATTTT. The rearrangement uses TRBV6-6 and TRBJ2-3, with D possibly being TRBD1 (6 bases). The germline gives CDR1 MNHNY, CDR2 SVGAGI (reference sequence). CDR3 length: 13 amino acids. Between the trimmed V and J ends, which lost 8 bases and 0 bases, there was a span of 9 bases.

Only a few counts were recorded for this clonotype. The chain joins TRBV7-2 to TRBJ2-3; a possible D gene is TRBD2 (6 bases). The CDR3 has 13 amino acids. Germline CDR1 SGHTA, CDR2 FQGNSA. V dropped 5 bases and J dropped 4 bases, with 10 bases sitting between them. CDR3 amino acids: CASSAERADTQYF. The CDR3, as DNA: TGTGCCAGCAGCGCCGAGCGGGCAGATACGCAGTATTTT.

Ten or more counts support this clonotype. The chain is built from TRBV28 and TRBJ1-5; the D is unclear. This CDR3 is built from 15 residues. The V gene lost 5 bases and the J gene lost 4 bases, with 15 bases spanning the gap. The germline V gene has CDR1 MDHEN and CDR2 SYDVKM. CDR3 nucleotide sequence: TGTGCCAGCAGTATTTCTTCCGGGGATAATCAGCCCCAGCATTTT. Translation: CASSISSGDNQPQHF.

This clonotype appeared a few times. For the CDR3, the DNA is TGCGCCAGCAGCCAAGATCTGATCCGGGCTCGAAGTGAAAAACTGTTTTTT. Translation gives CASSQDLIRARSEKLFF. The rearrangement uses TRBV4-3 and TRBJ1-4; no definite D call. Trimming cost V 0 bases and J 7 bases, with 18 bases left between them. In germline, CDR1 is LGHNA, CDR2 YSLEER. CDR3 length: 17 residues.